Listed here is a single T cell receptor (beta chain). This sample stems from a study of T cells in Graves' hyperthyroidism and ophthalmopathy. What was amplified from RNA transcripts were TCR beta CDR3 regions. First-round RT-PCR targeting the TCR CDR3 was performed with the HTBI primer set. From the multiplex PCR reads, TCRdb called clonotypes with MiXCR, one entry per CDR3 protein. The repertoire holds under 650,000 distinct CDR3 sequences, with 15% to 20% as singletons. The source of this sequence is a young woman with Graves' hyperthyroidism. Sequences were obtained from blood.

The CDR3 region is CSARVFTVEETQYF. CDR3 coding DNA: TGCAGTGCTAGAGTGTTTACGGTTGAAGAGACCCAGTACTTC. The chain carries TRBV20-1 and TRBJ2-5, with D uncertain. Germline V gene data show CDR1 as DFQATT and CDR2 as SNEGSKA (reference sequence). CDR3 length: 14 residues. Trimming took off 1 base at V and 3 bases at J, with 12 bases between the two ends.